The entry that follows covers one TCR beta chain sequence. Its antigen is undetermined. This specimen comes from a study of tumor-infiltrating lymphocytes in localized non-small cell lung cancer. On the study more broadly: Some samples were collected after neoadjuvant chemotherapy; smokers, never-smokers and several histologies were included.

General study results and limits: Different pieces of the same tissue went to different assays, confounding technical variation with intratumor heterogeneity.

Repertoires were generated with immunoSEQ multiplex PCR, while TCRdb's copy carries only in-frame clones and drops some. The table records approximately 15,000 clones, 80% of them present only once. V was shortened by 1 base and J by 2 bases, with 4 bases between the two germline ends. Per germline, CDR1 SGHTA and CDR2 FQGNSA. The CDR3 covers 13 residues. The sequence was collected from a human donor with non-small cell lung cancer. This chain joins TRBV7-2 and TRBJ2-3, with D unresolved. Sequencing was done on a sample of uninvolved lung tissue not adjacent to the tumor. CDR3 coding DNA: TGTGCCAGCAGCTTAGAGGCCACAGATACGCAGTATTTT. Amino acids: CASSLEATDTQYF.